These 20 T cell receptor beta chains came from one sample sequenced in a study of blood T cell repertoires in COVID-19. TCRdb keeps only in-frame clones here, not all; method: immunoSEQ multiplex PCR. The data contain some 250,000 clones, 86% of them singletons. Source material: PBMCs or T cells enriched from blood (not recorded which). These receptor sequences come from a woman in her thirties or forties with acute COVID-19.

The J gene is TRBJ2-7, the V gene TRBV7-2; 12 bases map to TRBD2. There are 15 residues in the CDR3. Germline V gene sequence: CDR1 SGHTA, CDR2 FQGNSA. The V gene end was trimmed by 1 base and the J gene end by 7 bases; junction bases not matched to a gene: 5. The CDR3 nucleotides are TGTGCCAGCAGCTTAGACGGGACTAGCGGGCCTGAGCAGTACTTC. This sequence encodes CASSLDGTSGPEQYF.

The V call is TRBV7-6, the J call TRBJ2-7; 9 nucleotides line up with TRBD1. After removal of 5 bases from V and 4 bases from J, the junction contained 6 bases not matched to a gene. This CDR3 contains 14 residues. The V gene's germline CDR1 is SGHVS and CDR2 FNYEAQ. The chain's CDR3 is CASSPRDREYEQYF. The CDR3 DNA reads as TGTGCCAGCAGCCCGCGGGACAGGGAGTACGAGCAGTACTTC. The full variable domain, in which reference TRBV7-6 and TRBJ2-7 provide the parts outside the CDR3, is GAGVSQSPRYKVTKRGQDVALRCDPISGHVSLYWYRQALGQGPEFLTYFNYEAQQDKSGLPNDRFSAERPEGSISTLTIQRTEQRDSAMYRCASSPRDREYEQYFGPGTRLTVT.

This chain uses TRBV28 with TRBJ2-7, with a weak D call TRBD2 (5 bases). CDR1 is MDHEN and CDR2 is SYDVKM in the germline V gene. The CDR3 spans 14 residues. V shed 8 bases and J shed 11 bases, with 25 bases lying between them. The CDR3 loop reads CASSAGSGSTPEYF. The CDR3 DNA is TGTGCCAGCTCTGCCGGCAGCGGCTCAACTCCCGAGTACTTC.

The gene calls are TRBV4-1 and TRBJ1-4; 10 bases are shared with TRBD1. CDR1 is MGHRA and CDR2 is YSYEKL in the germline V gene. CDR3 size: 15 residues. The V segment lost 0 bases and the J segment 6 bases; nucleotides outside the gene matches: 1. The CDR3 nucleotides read TGCGCCAGCAGCCAAGAAGACAGGGGGCATGAAAAACTGTTTTTT. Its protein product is CASSQEDRGHEKLFF.

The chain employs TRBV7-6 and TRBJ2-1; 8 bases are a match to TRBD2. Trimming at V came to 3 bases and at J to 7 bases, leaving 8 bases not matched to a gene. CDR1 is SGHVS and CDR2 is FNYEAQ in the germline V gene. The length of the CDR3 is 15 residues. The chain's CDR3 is CASSFSAGGRNEQFF. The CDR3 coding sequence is TGTGCCAGCAGCTTCAGTGCGGGAGGAAGGAATGAGCAGTTCTTC.

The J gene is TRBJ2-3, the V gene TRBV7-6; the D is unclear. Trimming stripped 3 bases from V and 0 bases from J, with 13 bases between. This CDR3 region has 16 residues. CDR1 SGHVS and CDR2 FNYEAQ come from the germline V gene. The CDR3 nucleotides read TGTGCCAGCAGCTTGAAAGGAGCTATCAGCACAGATACGCAGTATTTT. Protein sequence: CASSLKGAISTDTQYF.

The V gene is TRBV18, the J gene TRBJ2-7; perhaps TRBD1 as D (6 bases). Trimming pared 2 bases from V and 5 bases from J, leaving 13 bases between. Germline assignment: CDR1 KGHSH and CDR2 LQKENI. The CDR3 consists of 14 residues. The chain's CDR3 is CASSPSGQSNEQYF. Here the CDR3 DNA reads TGTGCCAGCTCACCATCCGGACAGTCCAACGAGCAGTACTTC.

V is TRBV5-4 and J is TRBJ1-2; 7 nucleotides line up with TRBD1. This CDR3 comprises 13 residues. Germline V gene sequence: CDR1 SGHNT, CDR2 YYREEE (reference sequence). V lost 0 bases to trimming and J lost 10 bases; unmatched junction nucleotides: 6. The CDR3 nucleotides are TGTGCCAGCAGCTTGGAGACAGGGTCTCACTACACCTTC. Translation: CASSLETGSHYTF.

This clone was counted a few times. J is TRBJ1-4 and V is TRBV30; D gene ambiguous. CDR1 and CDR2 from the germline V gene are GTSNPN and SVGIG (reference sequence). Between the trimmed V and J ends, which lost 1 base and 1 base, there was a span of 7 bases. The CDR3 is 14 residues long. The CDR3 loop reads CAWSGGLTNEKLFF. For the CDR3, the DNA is TGTGCCTGGAGTGGTGGGCTAACTAATGAAAAACTGTTTTTT.

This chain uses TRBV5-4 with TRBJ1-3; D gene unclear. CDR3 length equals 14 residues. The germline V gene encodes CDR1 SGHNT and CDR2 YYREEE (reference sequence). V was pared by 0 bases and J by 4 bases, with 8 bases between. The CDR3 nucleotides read TGTGCCAGCAGCTTGGCGGGGTTGGGAAACACCATATATTTT. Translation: CASSLAGLGNTIYF.

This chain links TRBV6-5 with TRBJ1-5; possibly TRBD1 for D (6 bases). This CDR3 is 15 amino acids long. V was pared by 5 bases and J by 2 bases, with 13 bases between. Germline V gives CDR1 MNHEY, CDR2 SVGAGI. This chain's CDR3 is CASSTGGGRNQPQHF. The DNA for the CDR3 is TGTGCCAGCAGTACCGGGGGGGGGCGCAATCAGCCCCAGCATTTT.

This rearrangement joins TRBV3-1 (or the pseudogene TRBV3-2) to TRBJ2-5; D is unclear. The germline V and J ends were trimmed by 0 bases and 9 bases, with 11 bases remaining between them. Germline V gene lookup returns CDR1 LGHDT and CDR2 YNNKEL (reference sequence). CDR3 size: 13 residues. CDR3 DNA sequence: TGTGCCAGCAGCCAAGACCCTACCTCGCCCCAGTACTTC. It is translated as CASSQDPTSPQYF.

CDR3 bases: TGCAGTGCTAGTAAGGAGACCTACAATGAGCAGTTCTTC. Its translation: CSASKETYNEQFF. This chain uses TRBV20-1 with TRBJ2-1; D ambiguous. Germline-derived CDR1 and CDR2 are DFQATT and SNEGSKA (reference sequence). Trimming stripped 3 bases from V and 2 bases from J, with 8 bases between. The CDR3 spans 13 residues.

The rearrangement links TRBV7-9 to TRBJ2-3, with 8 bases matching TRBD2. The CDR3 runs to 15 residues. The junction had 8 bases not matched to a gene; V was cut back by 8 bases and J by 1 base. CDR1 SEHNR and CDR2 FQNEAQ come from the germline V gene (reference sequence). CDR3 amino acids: CASDRLASGTDTQYF. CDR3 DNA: TGTGCCAGCGACAGACTAGCGTCGGGCACAGATACGCAGTATTTT.

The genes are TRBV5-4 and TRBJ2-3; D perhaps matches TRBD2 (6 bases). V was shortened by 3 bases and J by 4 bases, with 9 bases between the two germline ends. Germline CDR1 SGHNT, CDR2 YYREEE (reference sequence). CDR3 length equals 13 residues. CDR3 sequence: CASSYTSSDTQYF. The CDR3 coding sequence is TGTGCCAGCAGCTATACTAGCTCAGATACGCAGTATTTT.

CDR3 DNA sequence: TGCGCCAGCAGTCAGTGCAGGTACACTGAAGCTTTCTTT. Amino acids: CASSQCRYTEAFF. The rearrangement links TRBV23-1 to TRBJ1-1, with D unclear. TRBV23-1 is recorded as an ORF, its role being uncertain. V lost 3 bases and J 3 bases, leaving 8 bases between the germline ends. The CDR3 consists of 13 residues.

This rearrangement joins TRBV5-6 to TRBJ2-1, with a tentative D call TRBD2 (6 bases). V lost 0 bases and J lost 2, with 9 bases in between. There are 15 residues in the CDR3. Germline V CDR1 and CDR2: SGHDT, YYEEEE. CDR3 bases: TGTGCCAGCAGCTTGGCGGCGGGGCCCTACAATGAGCAGTTCTTC. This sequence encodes CASSLAAGPYNEQFF.

Here the CDR3 DNA reads TGTGCCAGCAGCCACACCGGGGTCGACGAGCAGTACTTC. Translating it yields CASSHTGVDEQYF. The chain couples TRBV7-9 to TRBJ2-7; D is perhaps TRBD2 (5 bases). This CDR3 has 13 amino acids. V was clipped by 5 bases and J by 5 bases, with 13 bases between them. Germline-derived CDR1 and CDR2 are SEHNR and FQNEAQ (reference sequence).

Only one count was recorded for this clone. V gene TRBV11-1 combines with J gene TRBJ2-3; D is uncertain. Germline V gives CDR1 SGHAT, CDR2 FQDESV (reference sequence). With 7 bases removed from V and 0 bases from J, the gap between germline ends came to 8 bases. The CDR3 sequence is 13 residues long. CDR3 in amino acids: CASNNPSTDTQYF. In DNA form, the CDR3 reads TGTGCCAGCAATAATCCCAGCACAGATACGCAGTATTTT.

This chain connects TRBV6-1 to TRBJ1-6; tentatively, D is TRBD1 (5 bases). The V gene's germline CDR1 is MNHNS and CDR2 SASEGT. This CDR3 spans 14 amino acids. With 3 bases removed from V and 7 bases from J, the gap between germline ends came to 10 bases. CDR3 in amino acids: CASSDAGENSPLHF. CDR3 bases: TGTGCCAGCAGTGATGCGGGGGAAAATTCACCCCTCCACTTT.